The sequence of this T cell receptor beta chain was determined in a study of cytomegalovirus exposure and HLA in healthy donors (dated by TCRdb to the late 2010s). For context, the study as a whole: In an earlier analysis of around 540 of the donors, about 260 Gb of sequence data and 100 million or so unique TCR beta sequences from some 170 million T cells were reported. Approximately 300 gigabases of sequencing data and 78 million or so unique TCR sequences were included in an early release covering several hundred HLA-typed donors. Of the approximately 400 genotyped donors, approximately 80% were placed in the genetic ancestry cluster associated with self-reported Caucasian donors. The aim of the study was to test whether cataloging public T cell receptors could identify signatures of past pathogen exposure. The T cell repertoires of several hundred subjects were profiled by immunosequencing and related to cytomegalovirus serostatus. Besides the first cohort of 550 to 750 subjects, a separate validation cohort made up of around 120 different subjects was used. To predict cytomegalovirus infection status, the study brought together high-throughput TCR immunosequencing, statistical association of individual TCRs with disease status, and machine learning. In a later analysis, previously published TCR beta repertoires from 550 to 700 donors were re-analyzed and high-resolution HLA genotyping was added so that TCR occurrence patterns could be studied. Rather than drawing on any new phenotypic data, the later analysis identified candidate immune exposures from TCR beta sequences and the way those sequences occurred across donors. To decide whether each TCR beta V gene segment behaved as functional or pseudogenic, an earlier analysis of several hundred of the donors relied on high-throughput TCR beta sequencing. Alongside the repertoire data, information on donor age, sex, ethnicity and CMV serostatus was compiled. In a later genetic analysis, genome-wide SNP genotypes for about three fifths of the 666 donors were used, and that subset was treated as a discovery cohort. Every repertoire in the discovery cohort had been generated on one and the same sequencing platform. HLA typing covered class I and class II loci at four-digit resolution. The number of typed donors differed by locus: about 620-630 for A, B, C, DRB1 and DQB1; approximately 530 for DQA1; about 600 for DPA1; and some 450 for DPB1. Roughly 5 DR-DQ haplotypes were handled as single units for association and clustering because linkage in the cohort was strong. Among 300 to 500 genotyped donors of the cohort, an average of approximately 240,000 unique TCR beta nucleotide sequences was sequenced per donor, of which approximately 18% were non-productive.

The cohort comprised fewer than 700 healthy bone marrow donors. Cohort members were all nominally healthy when sampled, although unrecorded immune exposures were likely present. The donor tested CMV seropositive, placing the donor among the roughly 300 seropositive members of the cohort. A peripheral blood sample was provided by each donor, and peripheral blood mononuclear cells were used for TCR beta sequencing. Genomic DNA extraction from the blood cell samples was performed with the Qiagen DNeasy Blood Extraction Kit. Overall results and qualifications from the work: When HLA alleles, especially DR and DQ, strongly co-occurred, attributing TCR associations to individual alleles was difficult. Cytomegalovirus status was reported to be diagnosed by the classifier with high specificity and sensitivity in both the original and validation cohorts. In an earlier analysis of 500 to 650 of the donors, most TCR beta V segments appeared in productive rearrangements about 87% or about 30% of the time, broadly matching IMGT annotations. In a later analysis, TCR association rates were found to vary across HLA loci, with the most associated TCRs seen for DRB1 alleles and the fewest for HLA-C alleles. In the study, some 160 TCR beta chains were listed as associated with cytomegalovirus. A further reported finding was that TCR beta sequences accurately predicted the HLA-A and HLA-B alleles for most subjects in the first cohort. A later genetic analysis reported fewer N-insertions in productive TCRs among donors in an Asian-associated ancestry cluster than the approximately 670-donor mean. The earlier analysis of about 600 of the donors excluded some 16 rarely observed V segments, including chromosome 9 orphons, because counts were too low. Only TCR beta chains were sequenced in this cohort, and the absence of alpha or paired-chain data limited detectable features. Compared with equally common non-associated chains, HLA-associated TCR beta chains in a later analysis were more clonally expanded and had lower generation probabilities. A group of highly shared sequence variants was considered likely to be a technical artifact of the sequencing pipeline. According to a later analysis, most CMV-associated TCR beta chains appeared to be HLA-restricted, and the HLA associations seemed to be driven largely by CMV exposure. A later genetic analysis associated a missense DCLRE1C variant with V-gene and J-gene trimming of TCR beta chains, and an independent cohort replicated the association. Specific HLA alleles were associated with about 17,000 TCR beta sequences at a false discovery rate of 0.05 in a later analysis. Sequencing depth was assumed to be roughly uniform across donors in the presence/absence analyses, though that assumption may not hold. Linkage disequilibrium might explain the correlated functional status among segregating V segments, but an unknown experimental factor could not be excluded. While some public TCRs were present in many individuals, most TCR sequences turned up only very rarely across donors. Because HLA typing was missing for some donors at each locus, association tests included only the typed subset. Three of the identified cytomegalovirus-associated TCR beta chains were confirmed in vitro to be specific for cytomegalovirus antigens. Immune exposure information for the cohort was limited to CMV serostatus. In a later analysis, several top co-occurrence clusters were reported to appear linked to parvovirus B19, influenza, CMV and Epstein-Barr virus. The authors suggested that the approach could potentially be extended to other disease states and immunological phenotypes.

Receptor amplification or capture employed the immunoSEQ multiplex PCR assay. For the multiplex PCR, a mixture combining 60 forward primers for TCR Vbeta segments and 13 reverse primers for TCR Jbeta segments was used. The CDR3 region of rearranged TCR beta genes was amplified from genomic DNA with a multiplex PCR assay. Amplified TCR beta libraries were sequenced as 87-base-pair reads on the Illumina HiSeq System. As for the authors' bioinformatics: In a later analysis, around 80 million unique TCR beta chains were counted across the 500 to 700 repertoires, and around 11 million of these chains were shared by at least two donors. To remove PCR and sequencing errors, raw reads were error-corrected and collapsed into unique sequences using a nearest-neighbor algorithm that merged closely related sequences. CDR3 sequences were aligned to IMGT reference sequences to assign V, D and J gene segments. For a sequence to be retained, at least a six-nucleotide match to both a V gene segment and a J gene segment was required. Rearrangements were classified as productive when the CDR3 lacked stop codons and remained in frame with V and J, and all other rearrangements were classified as non-productive. CDR3 was defined according to IMGT convention as the region running from the second conserved V-encoded cysteine to the conserved J-encoded phenylalanine. The earlier analysis of 500 to 650 of the donors excluded any sequence lacking an unambiguous match to a single V gene segment. An earlier analysis of over 450 of the donors classified V segments as functional when productive rearrangements were above 56.7% and as segregating when the standard deviation between donors was above 5%. A statistical classification framework was built for diagnosing cytomegalovirus status from the catalog of TCR beta chain sequences. V and J gene assignment, in a later analysis, came from comparing TCR nucleotide sequences with IMGT/GENE-DB human TR gene sequences. In a later analysis, CDR3 sequences and most-parsimonious VDJ recombination scenarios were assigned using the TCRdist pipeline. A later analysis defined each TCR beta chain by its CDR3 amino acid sequence plus V-gene family, and excluded reads lacking a unique V-gene family. In a later analysis, approximately 590 highly shared, low-generation-probability nucleotide sequences were removed to address suspected cross-contamination and a sequencing artifact. A later analysis calculated a clonal expansion index for each public chain from normalized within-repertoire ranks of inferred template counts. In a later analysis, generation probabilities were computed using a VDJ recombination model fitted to out-of-frame rearrangements, and the results were checked against IGoR. In a later analysis, TCR-TCR, TCR-HLA and TCR-CMV co-occurrence was scored with hypergeometric tests, and a repertoire-size bias correction was applied to TCR pairs. A later analysis estimated false discovery rates by permuting HLA or CMV assignments 20 times. In a later analysis, co-occurring TCRs were grouped using DBSCAN, and TCRdist sequence similarity was added for clustering within HLA-allele-positive subsets. Repertoires with fewer than 30,000 or more than 120,000 public chains, plus five repertoires with anomalous nucleotide sharing, were excluded from co-occurrence clustering. TCRdb carries this immuneACCESS record with in-frame sequences only. Its versions omit some clonotypes, under half of them owing to an unresolved V gene in the studies checked, with the rest unexplained. The V and J calls and the clone size are those of that table, but D and trimming were determined from the DNA. This sample's records show 200,000 to 250,000 clones. The biggest ten clones account for approximately 0.98% of the sample.

Comments on this clone: Which antigen it targets is not known.

The material sequenced was PBMCs. This TCR was recovered from a woman in her twenties or thirties in good health and CMV-seropositive.

This receptor has the CDR3 CASSREGAYTF. The DNA reads TGTGCCAGCAGCCGCGAAGGGGCCTACACCTTC. The chain is encoded by TRBV28 joined to TRBJ1-2; TRBD1 is perhaps the D gene, given 5 matching bases. The CDR3, from cysteine to phenylalanine, totals 11 residues. Kept here is only the CDR3 DNA, which spans 33 bases and is read in frame from base 1. V loses 6 bases, J loses 10 bases, and the germline ends lie 12 bases apart. Taken from the germline V gene, the CDR1 and CDR2 loops are MDHEN and SYDVKM.